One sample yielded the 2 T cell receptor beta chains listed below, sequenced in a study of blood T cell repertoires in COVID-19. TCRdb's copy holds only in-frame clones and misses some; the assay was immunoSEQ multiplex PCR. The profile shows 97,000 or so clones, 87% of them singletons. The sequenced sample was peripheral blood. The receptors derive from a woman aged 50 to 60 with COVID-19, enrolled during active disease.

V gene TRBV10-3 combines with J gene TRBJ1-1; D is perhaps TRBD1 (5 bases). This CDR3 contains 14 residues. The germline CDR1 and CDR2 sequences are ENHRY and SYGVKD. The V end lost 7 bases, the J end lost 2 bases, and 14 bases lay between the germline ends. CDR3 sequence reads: CAIKLLDTNTEAFF. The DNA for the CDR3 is TGTGCCATCAAACTGTTGGACACCAACACTGAAGCTTTCTTT.

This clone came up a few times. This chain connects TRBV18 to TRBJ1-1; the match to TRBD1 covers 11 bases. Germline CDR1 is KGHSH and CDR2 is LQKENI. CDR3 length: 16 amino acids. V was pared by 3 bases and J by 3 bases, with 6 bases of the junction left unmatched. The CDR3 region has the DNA TGTGCCAGCTCACCTAAGGGGACAGGGGGACACACTGAAGCTTTCTTT. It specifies CASSPKGTGGHTEAFF. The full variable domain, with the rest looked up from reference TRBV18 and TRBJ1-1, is NAGVMQNPRHLVRRRGQEARLRCSPMKGHSHVYWYRQLPEEGLKFMVYLQKENIIDESGMPKERFSAEFPKEGPSILRIQQVVRGDSAAYFCASSPKGTGGHTEAFFGQGTRLTVV.